The source of this T cell receptor (beta chain) is a study of vaccination and CD4 T cells after COVID-19. Whole-study context: Convalescent cases comprised fewer than ten mild and one severe, all SARS-CoV-2 positive by nasal swab PCR. Post-vaccine sampling followed dose two by a median about 72 days (range 14 to 241).

In regard to this clonotype: Its matching antigen is unknown.

V was clipped by 4 bases and J by 2 bases, with 8 bases between them. This CDR3 spans 14 amino acids. In germline, CDR1 is MNHEY, CDR2 SMNVEV (reference sequence). Sequencing of the DNA from cultured CD4+ T cells was carried out with the Oncomine TCR Beta short-read assay. A single record per CDR3 protein comes from TCRdb applying MiXCR to the PCR reads. This table has roughly 14,000 distinct CDR3 sequences, 63% appearing once. Stated treatment: approximately 10-day PBMC culture with coronavirus spike peptide pools or control peptides (ViraFEST assay). Half-medium changes with fresh IL-2 medium occurred on days 3 and 7.

This sequence was found in a human donor who had recovered from COVID-19. The chain combines TRBV27 with TRBJ2-2, with unresolved D. Input material: CD4+ T cells from blood, cultured in vitro. DNA of the CDR3: TGTGCCAGCAGTTCACAGAGAAACACCGGGGAGCTGTTTTTT. This translates into CASSSQRNTGELFF.